This note documents a single T cell receptor (beta chain) sequence. The length of the CDR3 is 12 residues. V was shortened by 5 bases and J by 8 bases, with 12 bases between the two germline ends. In the authors' workflow: For nucleated cells, counts were estimated from reference gene primer amplification. Sequencing used immunoSEQ multiplex PCR; TCRdb keeps in-frame clones, though not all of them. D and trimming come from the DNA, and the V and J calls and clone size come from that table. The sample lists about 97,000 clones, about 88% seen once, with 3% in the top ten. The sample belongs to a study of blood T cell repertoires in COVID-19.

The chain joins TRBV12-3 or TRBV12-4 to TRBJ1-1; D may be TRBD1 (5 bases). Material: peripheral blood. The clonotype originates from a man aged 45-60 years with active or convalescent COVID-19. Written as DNA, the CDR3 is TGTGCCAGCAGTCCAGACAGCCGAGAAGCTTTCTTT. Its protein product is CASSPDSREAFF.